This is a list of T cell receptor beta chains from one sample in a study of PD-L1 blockade in urothelial cancer. The method was immunoSEQ multiplex PCR; TCRdb's version includes in-frame clones alone and lacks a portion of them. The data show some 120,000 clones, with around 89% seen just once and 1.5% to 2% held by the top ten. Material: PBMCs, obtained around atezolizumab (anti-PD-L1) treatment. The receptor set was obtained from a man in his 60s with urothelial cancer. Both conserved end residues are part of each CDR3. D genes are given only for firm matches. Some rows mark clone size as missing; the rest say once, few, many or name a class of expanded clone.

j_call: TRBJ2-3
clone_size: .
d_call: TRBD2
v_call: TRBV6-1
cdr3_length: 17
cdr3_aa: CASSEGLLAGGDDTQYF
cdr3_nt: TGTGCCAGCAGTGAAGGGTTACTAGCGGGAGGGGACGATACGCAGTATTTT

j_call: TRBJ1-5
clone_size: .
d_call: .
v_call: TRBV19
cdr3_length: 14
cdr3_aa: CASSISGFEQPQHF
cdr3_nt: TGTGCCAGTAGTATCTCAGGGTTCGAGCAGCCCCAGCATTTT

j_call: TRBJ2-7
clone_size: .
d_call: .
v_call: TRBV6-5
cdr3_length: 13
cdr3_aa: CASSYPSSREQYF
cdr3_nt: TGTGCCAGCAGTTACCCTAGCTCCAGGGAGCAGTACTTC

j_call: TRBJ1-5
clone_size: .
d_call: .
v_call: TRBV19
cdr3_length: 15
cdr3_aa: CASIETGMGNQPQHF
cdr3_nt: TGTGCCAGTATCGAAACAGGAATGGGCAATCAGCCCCAGCATTTT

j_call: TRBJ1-2
clone_size: .
d_call: TRBD1
v_call: TRBV29-1
cdr3_length: 12
cdr3_aa: CSVEGTGGGYTF
cdr3_nt: TGCAGCGTTGAAGGGACAGGAGGTGGCTACACCTTC

j_call: TRBJ2-7
clone_size: once
d_call: .
v_call: TRBV28
cdr3_length: 11
cdr3_aa: CASTTGDEQYF
cdr3_nt: TGTGCCAGCACTACGGGGGACGAGCAGTACTTC

j_call: TRBJ2-1
clone_size: .
d_call: .
v_call: TRBV5-6
cdr3_length: 13
cdr3_aa: CASSLFQRGEQFF
cdr3_nt: TGTGCCAGCAGCCTCTTCCAGCGTGGTGAGCAGTTCTTC

j_call: TRBJ2-2
clone_size: few
d_call: .
v_call: TRBV4-2
cdr3_length: 16
cdr3_aa: CASSQGNRANTGELFF
cdr3_nt: TGTGCCAGCAGCCAAGGAAACAGGGCGAACACCGGGGAGCTGTTTTTT

j_call: TRBJ1-5
clone_size: .
d_call: TRBD1
v_call: TRBV6-5
cdr3_length: 11
cdr3_aa: CASTLGQGAYF
cdr3_nt: TGTGCCAGCACCCTCGGACAGGGCGCTTATTTT

j_call: TRBJ2-7
clone_size: .
d_call: .
v_call: TRBV4-1
cdr3_length: 15
cdr3_aa: CASSQDGDGLREQYF
cdr3_nt: TGCGCCAGCAGCCAAGATGGTGACGGTCTGAGGGAGCAGTACTTC

j_call: TRBJ1-2
clone_size: .
d_call: TRBD1
v_call: TRBV19
cdr3_length: 13
cdr3_aa: CASSRTGDYGYTF
cdr3_nt: TGTGCCAGTAGTAGGACAGGGGACTATGGCTACACCTTC

j_call: TRBJ2-7
clone_size: .
d_call: .
v_call: TRBV28
cdr3_length: 14
cdr3_aa: CASSPPGVSYEQYF
cdr3_nt: TGTGCCAGCAGCCCTCCGGGGGTCTCCTACGAGCAGTACTTC

j_call: TRBJ2-7
clone_size: .
d_call: .
v_call: TRBV2
cdr3_length: 15
cdr3_aa: CASSATGSSSYEQYF
cdr3_nt: TGTGCCAGCAGCGCTACAGGTTCCAGCTCCTACGAGCAGTACTTC

j_call: TRBJ1-1
clone_size: .
d_call: TRBD1
v_call: TRBV19
cdr3_length: 15
cdr3_aa: CATTITGGPHTEAFF
cdr3_nt: TGTGCCACCACGATAACAGGGGGTCCCCACACTGAAGCTTTCTTT

j_call: TRBJ1-5
clone_size: .
d_call: .
v_call: TRBV27
cdr3_length: 17
cdr3_aa: CASSFGGVQGLNQPQHF
cdr3_nt: TGTGCCAGCAGTTTTGGGGGGGTACAGGGTTTGAATCAGCCCCAGCATTTT

j_call: TRBJ1-4
clone_size: .
d_call: .
v_call: TRBV4-3
cdr3_length: 13
cdr3_aa: CASSQEGGGGLFF
cdr3_nt: TGCGCCAGCAGCCAAGAAGGGGGGGGAGGATTGTTTTTT

j_call: TRBJ2-5
clone_size: .
d_call: TRBD2
v_call: TRBV2
cdr3_length: 15
cdr3_aa: CASRPSGGTQLAQYF
cdr3_nt: TGTGCCAGCAGACCGAGCGGGGGGACCCAACTGGCCCAGTACTTC

j_call: TRBJ1-4
clone_size: .
d_call: .
v_call: TRBV6-5
cdr3_length: 13
cdr3_aa: CASSSRDTEKLFF
cdr3_nt: TGTGCCAGCAGTTCCCGGGACACGGAAAAACTGTTTTTT